This TCR beta chain stems from a study of cytomegalovirus exposure and HLA in healthy donors. Primers included in the PCR were 60 Vbeta and 13 Jbeta primers. Assay used: immunoSEQ multiplex PCR; TCRdb lists only in-frame clones, some missing. The sample shows about 120,000 clones, 10% of them seen only once. V lost 7 bases and J lost 2, with 14 bases in between. The CDR3 consists of 13 residues. CDR1 is SQVTM, CDR2 ANQGSEA, per germline. This clone occurred a few times. This TCR was recovered from a woman between 18 and 29 years old in good health and CMV-seropositive. The chain couples TRBV29-1 to TRBJ1-2; D gene uncertain. The sequencing input was PBMCs. The CDR3 region is CSAVEITNYGYTF. For the CDR3, the DNA is TGCAGCGCTGTTGAGATAACCAACTATGGCTACACCTTC.